The present T cell receptor beta chain was sequenced within a study of quantifying T cell responses using KT2 cells. The overall study: TCR alpha and beta constant-region primers primed reverse transcription of RNA.

A single-stranded UMI oligo with SP2 sequence was ligated to cDNA 3' ends. The first PCR ran around 4 cycles with an equimolar RC1.1 and RC1.2 beta primer mix. Separate processing of TCR alpha and beta chains began at the second PCR. TCRdb fed the UMI-ligation and nested PCR reads into MiXCR, producing one record per CDR3 protein. This table holds around 30,000 distinct CDR3 sequences, 9% to 12% found once. The sample is PBMC spiked with counted cells of clone KT2. CDR1 is MNHEY and CDR2 is SVGAGI in the germline V gene. Trimming cost V 8 bases and J 2 bases; bases outside gene matches: 4. The CDR3 sequence is 14 residues long.

Sequenced: PBMCs spiked with cells of the T cell clone KT2. This sequence joins TRBV6-5 and TRBJ2-3; 10 positions agree with TRBD2. The sequence was obtained from a human donor. The CDR3 here is CASRTSGTTDTQYF. The CDR3 nucleotides are TGTGCCAGCCGTACTAGCGGGACCACAGATACGCAGTATTTT.